The table lists the clone carrying this T cell receptor beta chain with a few counts. Its antigen is still unknown. This record comes from a study of beta chain features in type 1 diabetes. Whole-study findings and limits: Any HLA-type effect on TCRB rearrangement remained unresolved here. The VDJ junctions of type 1 diabetes patients carried fewer insertions and more deletions. In all four CD4+ subsets, TCRB CDR3 length was significantly, moderately reduced in type 1 diabetes.

Trimming left V 5 bases short and J 4 bases short, with 17 bases between. CDR1 is SGHTA, CDR2 FQGNSA, per germline. The CDR3 spans 15 residues. Each sorted population was over 98% pure. Every isolated RNA sample was fully reverse transcribed, so sequencing captured expressed TCRB transcripts. Profiled with immunoSEQ multiplex PCR; TCRdb holds only in-frame clones, not every one. The sample includes more than 550,000 clones, around 15% of them seen just once. The chain joins TRBV7-2 to TRBJ2-5, with D tentatively TRBD2 (5 bases). The TCR sequence derives from a man aged 18 to 29 with type 1 diabetes. The sample comprised naive CD4+ T cells from blood. The CDR3 nucleotides read TGTGCCAGCAGCCCCGACGCGGGTACCCCAGAGACCCAGTACTTC. This sequence encodes CASSPDAGTPETQYF.